This T cell receptor beta chain appears in the sequencing data of a study of CD8 T cells in Susac syndrome. Roughly 0.5 to 1 ug RNA was reverse transcribed with random hexamers. Amplification of TCR beta CDR3 spanned 54 Vbeta and 13 Jbeta via immunoSEQ multiplex PCR. Using its own MiXCR run on the immunoSEQ multiplex PCR reads, TCRdb lists one record per CDR3 protein. Among around 190,000 distinct CDR3 sequences listed, 90% to 95% were seen once. V lost 0 bases to trimming and J lost 4 bases, with 10 bases between them. The germline V gene encodes CDR1 LNHNV and CDR2 YYDKDF (reference sequence). There are 15 residues in the CDR3. The authors carried out high-throughput sequencing of TCR beta. They applied it to CD8+ and CD4+ T cells obtained from blood.

The clonotype originates from a human donor in good health. The rearrangement uses TRBV15 and TRBJ1-5, with D hard to call. Sequencing input: CD4+ T cells from PBMCs. This CDR3 is CATSRDLVGNQPQHF. The CDR3, as DNA: TGTGCCACCAGCAGAGATCTCGTGGGGAATCAGCCCCAGCATTTT.